This TCR beta chain is drawn from a study of blood T cells in healthy people across ages (dated by TCRdb to the mid-2010s). Concerning the study at large: In model experiments, roughly one uniquely barcoded TCR beta cDNA molecule per two T cells was captured by template switching. The study measured age-related changes in TCR beta repertoire diversity using deep sequencing normalized with unique cDNA molecular identifiers. Four age groups were formed from the donors: young (average 16 years), middle-aged (approximately 41), aged (roughly 59) and long-lived (82). Donors of different ages were randomly distributed across sequencing lanes to avoid experimental bias. Using the same blood draw, the study looked at two additional independent replicas of 1 million unique cDNA reads for two donors, one aged 18 to 30 and the other aged 80 or older. Findings and caveats that apply to the study as a whole: Observed TCR beta diversity per million T cells fell roughly linearly with age, and a significant reduction was already apparent by age roughly 41. Because donor CMV infection status was unknown, age-related changes in expanded clonotypes were potentially confounded. Estimates of total diversity from one million sequenced T cells were regarded as lower bounds and underestimates. Conclusive comparison of naive and antigen-experienced compartments was prevented by the profiling of bulk unsorted PBMCs. There was a strong correlation between observed TCR beta diversity and the percentage of naive T cells measured by flow cytometry. The long-lived group showed more naive CD4+ T cells, fewer expanded clones and increased TCR diversity than the aged group, suggesting age selection.

The CDR3 runs 15 amino acids, cysteine and phenylalanine included. Left in the record is the CDR3 DNA by itself, 45 bases read in frame from the first base. V is trimmed back by 4 bases and J by 2 bases, and the junction contains 9 bases that no gene match accounts for. CDR1 and CDR2 are drawn from the germline V gene (reference sequence): SGHNT, YYREEE. The roughly 39 donors, aged about 6 to 95 years, were systemically healthy Caucasian individuals from Russia. Ten milliliters of peripheral blood were collected from each donor into EDTA-treated Vacutainer tubes. Ficoll-Paque density-gradient centrifugation was used to isolate PBMCs, with at least 6.5 million per sample. Trizol reagent was used to extract total RNA from the PBMCs, yielding at least 5.5 micrograms per sample. Naive CD45RAhigh/CD27high T cell percentages were measured by flow cytometry on a PBMC aliquot from every donor. This clonotype was seen a handful of times. Its antigen has not been determined. Base qualities are not at hand, and no much larger clone is one base apart.

Library preparation employed 5' RACE. The second PCR ran for roughly 7 to 12 cycles and used a J-beta primer mix along with a sample-barcoded 5' primer. A template-switch 5' adaptor carrying 12 random nucleotides introduced a unique molecular identifier onto each TCR beta cDNA molecule. At least 2.5 million CDR3-containing paired-end reads were obtained from each sample. All of the RNA was converted into first-strand cDNA using the Mint cDNA synthesis kit, with a TRBC-specific oligonucleotide serving as the primer. After uracil-DNA glycosylase treatment, a first 18-cycle PCR used universal primers M1SS and BC2_uni_R on all cDNA. In the original analysis: For normalization, 1 million high-quality reads, each with a distinct molecular identifier, were randomly selected from each sample. Instead of being binned into consensus sequences, reads that shared molecular identifiers were thrown out. MiTCR, set to a Q25 quality threshold and the strictest error-elimination algorithm, was used for CDR3 identification, clonotype clustering and error correction. A nonparametric unseen species model with Euler transformation was used to estimate lower-bound total TCR beta diversity. TCRdb's own reprocessing of the public reads used fastp at Q25 and MiXCR and kept productive beta chains. CDR3 protein duplicates are merged, each entry listing the most common genes and DNA. The V and J calls, along with clone size, are taken from TCRdb and not from the paper's own processing. The sample table records 1.5 million to 2 million distinct CDR3 sequences; about 39% of these occur just once. The ten largest clones capture 23% of the sample.

The origin of this receptor is a human donor in good health. The specimen sequenced was blood. Here the chain combines TRBV5-4 and TRBJ2-7, with 7 central nucleotides matching TRBD1. In nucleotides, the sequence is TGTGCCAGCAGCCTGGGACAGTTATCGACCTACGAGCAGTACTTC. Its coded protein is CASSLGQLSTYEQYF.